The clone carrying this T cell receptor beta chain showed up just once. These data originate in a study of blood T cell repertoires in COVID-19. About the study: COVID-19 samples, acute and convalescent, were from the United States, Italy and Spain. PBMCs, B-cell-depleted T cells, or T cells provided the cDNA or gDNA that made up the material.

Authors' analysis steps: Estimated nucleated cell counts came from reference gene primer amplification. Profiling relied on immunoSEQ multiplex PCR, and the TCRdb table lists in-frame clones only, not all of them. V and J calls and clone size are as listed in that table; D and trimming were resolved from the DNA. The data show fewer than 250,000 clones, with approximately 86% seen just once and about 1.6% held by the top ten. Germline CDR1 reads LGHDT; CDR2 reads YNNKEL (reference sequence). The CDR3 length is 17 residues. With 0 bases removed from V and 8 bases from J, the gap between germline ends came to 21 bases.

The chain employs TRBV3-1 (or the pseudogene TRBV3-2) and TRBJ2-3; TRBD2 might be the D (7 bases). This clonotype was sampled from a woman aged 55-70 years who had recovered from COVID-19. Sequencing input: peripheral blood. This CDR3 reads CASSQDRRAGAPVTQYF. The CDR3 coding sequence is TGTGCCAGCAGCCAAGATCGGCGCGCGGGGGCTCCCGTTACGCAGTATTTT.